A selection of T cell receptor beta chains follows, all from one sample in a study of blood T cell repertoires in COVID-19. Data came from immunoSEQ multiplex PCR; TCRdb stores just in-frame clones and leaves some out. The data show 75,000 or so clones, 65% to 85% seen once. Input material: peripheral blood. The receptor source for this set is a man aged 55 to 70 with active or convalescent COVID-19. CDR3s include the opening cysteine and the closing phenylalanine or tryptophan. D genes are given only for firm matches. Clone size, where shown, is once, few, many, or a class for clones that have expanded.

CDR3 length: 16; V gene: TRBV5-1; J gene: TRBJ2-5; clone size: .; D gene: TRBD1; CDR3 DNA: TGCGCCAGCAGCACCGGACAGGGATGGGCGGAAGAGACCCAGTACTTC; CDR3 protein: CASSTGQGWAEETQYF
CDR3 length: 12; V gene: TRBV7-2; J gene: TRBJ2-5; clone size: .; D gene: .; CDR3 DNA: TGTGCCAGCAGCTCATTCCAAGAGACCCAGTACTTC; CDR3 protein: CASSSFQETQYF
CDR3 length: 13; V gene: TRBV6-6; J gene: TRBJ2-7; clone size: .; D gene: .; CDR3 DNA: TGTGCCAGCAGTCAACGACAGGTCCACGAGCAGTACTTC; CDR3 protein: CASSQRQVHEQYF
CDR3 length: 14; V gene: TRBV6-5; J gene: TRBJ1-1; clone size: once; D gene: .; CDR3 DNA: TGTGCCAGCTCGCGTCCAGGGCTGAACACTGAAGCTTTCTTT; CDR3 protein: CASSRPGLNTEAFF
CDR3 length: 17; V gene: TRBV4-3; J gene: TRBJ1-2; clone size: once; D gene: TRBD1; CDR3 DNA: TGCGCCAGCAGCCAAAGGCTGGGACAGCCTTCTAACTATGGCTACACCTTC; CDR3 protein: CASSQRLGQPSNYGYTF
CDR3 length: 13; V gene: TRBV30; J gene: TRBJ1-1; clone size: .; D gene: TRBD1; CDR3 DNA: TGTGCCTGGAGTGTACAGGGGATCACTGAAGCTTTCTTT; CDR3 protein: CAWSVQGITEAFF
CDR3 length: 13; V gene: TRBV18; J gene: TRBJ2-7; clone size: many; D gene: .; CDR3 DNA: TGTGCCAGCTCAACCCAGACAGACTACGAGCAGTACTTC; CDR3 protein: CASSTQTDYEQYF
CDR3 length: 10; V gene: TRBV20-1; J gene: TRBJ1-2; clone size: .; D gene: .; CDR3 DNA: TGCAGTGCGAAAGGGGGGGTCTACACCTTC; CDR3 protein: CSAKGGVYTF
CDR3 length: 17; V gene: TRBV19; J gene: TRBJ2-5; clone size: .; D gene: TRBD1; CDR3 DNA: TGTGCCAGTACTCTCCGGATGACAGGGGGAGCACAAGAGACCCAGTACTTC; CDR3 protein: CASTLRMTGGAQETQYF
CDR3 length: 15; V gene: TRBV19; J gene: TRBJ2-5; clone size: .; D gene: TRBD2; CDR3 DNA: TGTGCCAGTAGCCGACTAGCGGGGACCCAAGAGACCCAGTACTTC; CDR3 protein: CASSRLAGTQETQYF
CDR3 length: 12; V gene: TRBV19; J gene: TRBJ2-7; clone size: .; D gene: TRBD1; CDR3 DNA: TGTGCCAGTAGTTCACAGGGGTACGAGCAGTACTTC; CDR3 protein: CASSSQGYEQYF
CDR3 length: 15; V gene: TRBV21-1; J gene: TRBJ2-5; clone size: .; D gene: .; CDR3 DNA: TGTGCCAGCAGCAAGACCGGGACAGGGGATCTGACCCAGTACTTC; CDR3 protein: CASSKTGTGDLTQYF
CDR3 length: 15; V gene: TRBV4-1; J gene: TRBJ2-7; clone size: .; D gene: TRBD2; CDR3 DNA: TGCGCCAGCAGCGGACGGACTAGCTCCCGCGACGAGCAGTACTTC; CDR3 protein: CASSGRTSSRDEQYF
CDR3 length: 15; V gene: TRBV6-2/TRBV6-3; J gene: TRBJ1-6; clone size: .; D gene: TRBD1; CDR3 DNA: TGTGCCAGCAGCGAACGGACAGGGATGAATTCACCCCTCCACTTT; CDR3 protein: CASSERTGMNSPLHF
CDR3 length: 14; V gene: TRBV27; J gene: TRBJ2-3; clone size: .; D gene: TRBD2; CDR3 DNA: TGTGCCAGCATGCCTAGCGGGGGCACAGATACGCAGTATTTT; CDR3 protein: CASMPSGGTDTQYF
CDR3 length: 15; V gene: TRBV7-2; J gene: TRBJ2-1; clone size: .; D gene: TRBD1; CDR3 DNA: TGTGCCAGCAGCCCTCGGACAGGGTACGCCAATGAGCAGTTCTTC; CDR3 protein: CASSPRTGYANEQFF
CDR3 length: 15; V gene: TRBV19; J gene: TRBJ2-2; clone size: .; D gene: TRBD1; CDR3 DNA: TGTGCCAGTAGTAGCGGACAGGAGAACACCGGGGAGCTGTTTTTT; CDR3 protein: CASSSGQENTGELFF
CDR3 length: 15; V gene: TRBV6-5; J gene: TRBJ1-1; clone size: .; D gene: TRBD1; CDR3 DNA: TGTGCCAGCAGGGAGGGCGAGGGGGCAGGCACTGAAGCTTTCTTT; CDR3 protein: CASREGEGAGTEAFF
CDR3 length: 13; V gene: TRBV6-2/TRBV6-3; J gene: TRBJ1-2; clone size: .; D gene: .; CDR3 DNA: TGTGCCAGCAGTTACTCAAACAGGGATGGCTACACCTTC; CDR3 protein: CASSYSNRDGYTF
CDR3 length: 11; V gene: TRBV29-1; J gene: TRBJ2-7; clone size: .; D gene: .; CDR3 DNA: TGCAGCGTTGAAGATCCCGGGGTTGTGTACTTC; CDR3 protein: CSVEDPGVVYF
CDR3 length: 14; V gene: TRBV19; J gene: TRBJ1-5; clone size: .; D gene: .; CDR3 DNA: TGTGCCAGTAGTATAGGTATAGGGGATAAGCCCCAGCATTTT; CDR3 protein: CASSIGIGDKPQHF
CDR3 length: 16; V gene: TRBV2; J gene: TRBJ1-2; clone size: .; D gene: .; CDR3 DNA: TGTGCCAGCAACCACATTAGGGGGAAAAAGGACTATGGCTACACCTTC; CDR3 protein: CASNHIRGKKDYGYTF
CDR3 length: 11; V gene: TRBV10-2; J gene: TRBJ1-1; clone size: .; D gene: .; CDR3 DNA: TGCGCCAGTGGACAGAACACTGAAGCTTTCTTT; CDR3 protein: CASGQNTEAFF
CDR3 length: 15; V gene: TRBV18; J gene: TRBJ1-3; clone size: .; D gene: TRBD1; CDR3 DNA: TGTGCCAGCTCACAAGATACAGGGGGTCGAAACACCATATATTTT; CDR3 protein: CASSQDTGGRNTIYF
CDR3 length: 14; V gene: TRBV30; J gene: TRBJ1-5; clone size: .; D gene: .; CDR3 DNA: TGTGCCTGGAGTGGGGTAACAGAGACGACGCCCCAGCATTTT; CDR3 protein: CAWSGVTETTPQHF
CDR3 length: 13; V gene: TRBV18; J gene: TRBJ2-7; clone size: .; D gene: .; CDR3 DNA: TGTGCCAGCTCACCAGGCGGCTCCTACGAGCAGTACTTC; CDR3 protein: CASSPGGSYEQYF
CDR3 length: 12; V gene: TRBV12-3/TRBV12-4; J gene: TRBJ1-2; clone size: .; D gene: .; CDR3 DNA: TGTGCCAGCACTACGACAGCCTATGGCTACACCTTC; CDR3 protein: CASTTTAYGYTF
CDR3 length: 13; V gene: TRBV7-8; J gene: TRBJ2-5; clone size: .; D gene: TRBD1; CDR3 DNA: TGTGCCAGCAGAGAAGACAGGGGAGAGACCCAGTACTTC; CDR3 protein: CASREDRGETQYF
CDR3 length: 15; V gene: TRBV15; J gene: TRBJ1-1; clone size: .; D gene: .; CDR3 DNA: TGTGCCACCAGCAGACACAGCATACCGAACACTGAAGCTTTCTTT; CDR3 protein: CATSRHSIPNTEAFF
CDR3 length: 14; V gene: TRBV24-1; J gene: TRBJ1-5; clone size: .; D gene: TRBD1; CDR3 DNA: TGTGCCACCAGCCACAGGGGAAGCAATCAGCCCCAGCATTTT; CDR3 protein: CATSHRGSNQPQHF
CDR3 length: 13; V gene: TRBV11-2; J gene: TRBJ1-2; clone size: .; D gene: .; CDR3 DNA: TGTGCCAGCAGACCCCCCCAGGATATGGGCTACACCTTC; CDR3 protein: CASRPPQDMGYTF
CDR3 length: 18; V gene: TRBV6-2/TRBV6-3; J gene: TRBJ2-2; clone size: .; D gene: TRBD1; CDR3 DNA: TGTGCCAGCAGTTCATCCCGGGGACAGGGGGCGCACACCGGGGAGCTGTTTTTT; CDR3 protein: CASSSSRGQGAHTGELFF
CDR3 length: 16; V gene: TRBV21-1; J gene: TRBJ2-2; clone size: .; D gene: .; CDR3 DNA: TGTGCCAGCAGCAAAGTATGGAACGGGGGAACCGGGGAGCTGTTTTTT; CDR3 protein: CASSKVWNGGTGELFF
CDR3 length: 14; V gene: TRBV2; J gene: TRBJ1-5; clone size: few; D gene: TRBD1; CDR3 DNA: TGTGCCAGCAGTGTGGGACAGGGGGTGAGGCCCCAGCATTTT; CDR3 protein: CASSVGQGVRPQHF
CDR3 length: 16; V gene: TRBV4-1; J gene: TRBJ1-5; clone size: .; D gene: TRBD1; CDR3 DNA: TGCGCCAGCAGCCAAGATGACAGGGGAGGCAATCAGCCCCAGCATTTT; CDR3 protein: CASSQDDRGGNQPQHF
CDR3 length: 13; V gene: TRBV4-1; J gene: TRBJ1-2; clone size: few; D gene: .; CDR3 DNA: TGCGCCAGCAGCCAAGAACCGAAACAGGGAGACACCTTC; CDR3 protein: CASSQEPKQGDTF
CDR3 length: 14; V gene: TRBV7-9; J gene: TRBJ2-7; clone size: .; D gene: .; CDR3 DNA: TGTGCCAGCAGCCCCTCGCATTCAGGCTACGAGCAGTACTTC; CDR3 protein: CASSPSHSGYEQYF
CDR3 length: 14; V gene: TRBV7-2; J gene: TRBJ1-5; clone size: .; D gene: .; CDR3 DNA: TGTGCCAGCAGCTACCTACTTAGCAATCAGCCCCAGCATTTT; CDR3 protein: CASSYLLSNQPQHF